The next 11 T cell receptor beta chains were all read from a single sample in a study of T cell changes during pregnancy in multiple sclerosis. Only in-frame clones appear in the TCRdb table, and some are missing; sequencing was by immunoSEQ multiplex PCR. The table has some 71,000 clones, roughly 88% seen once. The sample here was peripheral blood, taken in the third trimester of pregnancy. The receptor set was obtained from a female donor with multiple sclerosis, enrolled in a pregnancy study.

To note about this clone: The conserved phenylalanine or tryptophan normally closing the CDR3 is absent here, so this likely arose from a read error. The V gene is TRBV10-3, the J gene TRBJ1-2; TRBD1 matches at 8 bases. This CDR3 is built from 15 residues. Germline CDR1 reads ENHRY; CDR2 reads SYGVKD. The V gene end was trimmed by 3 bases and the J gene end by 8 bases; junction bases not matched to a gene: 11. The CDR3 protein is CAISDIQTGDNGYTL. CDR3 bases: TGTGCCATCAGTGACATCCAGACAGGGGACAACGGCTACACCCTC.

The V call is TRBV9, the J call TRBJ1-1, with D possibly TRBD1 on 6 matching bases. CDR1 is SGDLS, CDR2 YYNGEE, per germline. V lost 0 bases and J lost 3, with 9 bases in between. This CDR3 is 14 amino acids long. The CDR3 DNA is TGTGCCAGCAGCGTAGGGGCAGGGGACACTGAAGCTTTCTTT. Its protein is CASSVGAGDTEAFF.

This chain joins TRBV30 and TRBJ1-3, with a weak D call TRBD1 (6 bases). Looked up from germline, CDR1 is GTSNPN and CDR2 is SVGIG (reference sequence). Trimming removed 4 bases from V and 7 bases from J, with 14 bases in between. This CDR3 spans 13 amino acids. The CDR3 nucleotides read TGTGCCTGGACCCAGGACAGCAAGAACACCATATATTTT. Translating it yields CAWTQDSKNTIYF. Combining the CDR3 with reference TRBV30 and TRBJ1-3 gives the whole variable domain SQTIHQWPATLVQPVGSPLSLECTVEGTSNPNLYWYRQAAGRGLQLLFYSVGIGQISSEVPQNLSASRPQDRQFILSSKKLLLSDSGFYLCAWTQDSKNTIYFGEGSWLTVV.

This clone was counted between two and nine times. The chain joins TRBV7-9 to TRBJ2-3; D might be TRBD1 (6 bases). The ends were cut back, 4 bases at V and 0 bases at J, with 17 bases in the middle. CDR3 length: 17 residues. Per germline, CDR1 SEHNR and CDR2 FQNEAQ (reference sequence). The DNA for the CDR3 is TGTGCCAGCAGCTCGGCTCAGGCAGGGGAAAGCACAGATACGCAGTATTTT. Its translation is CASSSAQAGESTDTQYF.

The CDR3 protein is CASSPTGIYGYTF. DNA for the CDR3: TGTGCCAGCAGCCCAACAGGAATCTATGGCTACACCTTC. The chain links TRBV6-5 to TRBJ1-2, with a possible D match to TRBD1 (5 bases). The CDR3 runs 13 residues. Germline V gives CDR1 MNHEY, CDR2 SVGAGI. V was trimmed by 6 bases and J by 4 bases, leaving 12 bases between them.

This rearrangement joins TRBV29-1 to TRBJ2-2; 16 bases map to TRBD2. Germline trimming cut 7 bases from V and 7 bases from J; bases unmatched to any gene: 6. Per the germline V gene, CDR1 is SQVTM and CDR2 is ANQGSEA. The CDR3 length is 15 residues. The CDR3 protein is CSAGLAGGPGGELFF. CDR3 DNA sequence: TGCAGCGCGGGACTAGCGGGGGGGCCTGGCGGGGAGCTGTTTTTT.

The V and J genes are TRBV7-2 and TRBJ1-2; no definite D call. The CDR3 has 13 amino acids. Trimming pared 1 base from V and 8 bases from J, leaving 11 bases between. Germline values: CDR1 SGHTA, CDR2 FQGNSA. CDR3 sequence reads: CASSLDLDFGYTF. The CDR3 DNA sequence: TGTGCCAGCAGCTTAGACCTAGACTTCGGCTACACCTTC.

J is TRBJ2-5 and V is TRBV29-1, with 8 bases matching TRBD2. V gave up 7 bases and J gave up 5 bases; unmatched junction bases: 9. Germline assignment: CDR1 SQVTM and CDR2 ANQGSEA. The CDR3 has 13 residues. CDR3 sequence: CSGRSGVAETQYF. Written as DNA, the CDR3 is TGCAGCGGGCGTAGCGGGGTAGCTGAGACCCAGTACTTC. Together with reference TRBV29-1 and TRBJ2-5, the CDR3 gives the full variable domain: SAVISQKPSRDICQRGTSLTIQCQVDSQVTMMFWYRQQPGQSLTLIATANQGSEATYESGFVIDKFPISRPNLTFSTLTVSNMSPEDSSIYLCSGRSGVAETQYFGPGTRLLVL.

This sequence joins TRBV4-1 and TRBJ1-3, with D unresolved. The V end lost 3 bases, the J end lost 3 bases, and 18 bases lay between the germline ends. Germline lookup yields CDR1 MGHRA and CDR2 YSYEKL. This CDR3 comprises 17 residues. The DNA of the CDR3 is TGCGCCAGCAGCCACCCGGGTGCGGGTCACTTTGGAAACACCATATATTTT. Translation: CASSHPGAGHFGNTIYF.

The V call is TRBV4-2, the J call TRBJ2-3; D is perhaps TRBD2 (7 bases). Germline V gives CDR1 LGHNA, CDR2 YNFKEQ. The CDR3 spans 16 residues. Trimming took off 0 bases at V and 6 bases at J, with 16 bases between the two ends. The CDR3 is CASSQEVGGGPDTQYF. CDR3 DNA sequence: TGTGCCAGCAGCCAAGAGGTTGGGGGGGGCCCGGATACGCAGTATTTT.

The V call is TRBV11-2, the J call TRBJ2-3; D is uncertain. CDR1 is SGHAT and CDR2 is FQNNGV in the germline V gene. The V end lost 3 bases, the J end lost 4 bases, and 8 bases lay between the germline ends. The CDR3 has 13 residues. Written as DNA, the CDR3 is TGTGCCAGCAGCTTCTGGTCGGCAGATACGCAGTATTTT. The encoded protein is CASSFWSADTQYF.